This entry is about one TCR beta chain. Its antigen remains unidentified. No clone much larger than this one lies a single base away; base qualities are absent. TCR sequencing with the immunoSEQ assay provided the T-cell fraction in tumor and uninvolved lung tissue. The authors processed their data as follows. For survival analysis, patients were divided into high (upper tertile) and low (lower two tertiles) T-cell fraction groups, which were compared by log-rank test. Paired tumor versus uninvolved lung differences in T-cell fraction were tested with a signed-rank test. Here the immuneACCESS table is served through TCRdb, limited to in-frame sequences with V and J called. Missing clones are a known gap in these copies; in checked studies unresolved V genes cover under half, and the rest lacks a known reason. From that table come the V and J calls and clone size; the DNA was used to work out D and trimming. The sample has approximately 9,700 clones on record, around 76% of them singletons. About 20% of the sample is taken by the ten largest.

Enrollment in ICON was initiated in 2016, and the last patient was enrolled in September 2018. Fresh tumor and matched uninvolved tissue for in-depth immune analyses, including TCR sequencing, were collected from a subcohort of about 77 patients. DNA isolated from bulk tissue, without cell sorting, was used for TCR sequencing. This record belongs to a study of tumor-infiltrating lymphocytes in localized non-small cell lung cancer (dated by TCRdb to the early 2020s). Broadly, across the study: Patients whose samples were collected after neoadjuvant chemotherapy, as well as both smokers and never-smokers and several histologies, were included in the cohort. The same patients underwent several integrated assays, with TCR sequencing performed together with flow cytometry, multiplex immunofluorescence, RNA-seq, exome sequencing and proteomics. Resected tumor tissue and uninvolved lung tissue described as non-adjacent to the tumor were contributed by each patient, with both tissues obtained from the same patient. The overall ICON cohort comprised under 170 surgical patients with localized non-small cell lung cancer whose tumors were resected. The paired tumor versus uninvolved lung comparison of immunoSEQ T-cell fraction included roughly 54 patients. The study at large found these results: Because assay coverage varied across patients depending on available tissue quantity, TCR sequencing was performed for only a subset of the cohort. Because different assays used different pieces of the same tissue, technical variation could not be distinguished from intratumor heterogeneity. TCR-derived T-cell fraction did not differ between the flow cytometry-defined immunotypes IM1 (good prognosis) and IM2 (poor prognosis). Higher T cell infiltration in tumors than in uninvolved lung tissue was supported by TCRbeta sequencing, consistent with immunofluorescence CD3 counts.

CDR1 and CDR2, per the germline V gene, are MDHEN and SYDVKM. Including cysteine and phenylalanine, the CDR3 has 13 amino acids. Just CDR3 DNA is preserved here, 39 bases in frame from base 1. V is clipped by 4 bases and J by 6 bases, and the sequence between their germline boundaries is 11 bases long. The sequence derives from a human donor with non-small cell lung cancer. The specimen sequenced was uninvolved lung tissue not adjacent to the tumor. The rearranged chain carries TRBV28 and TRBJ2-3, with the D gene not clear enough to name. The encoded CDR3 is CASSSGPFDTQYF. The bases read TGTGCCAGCAGTTCGGGTCCGTTTGATACGCAGTATTTT.